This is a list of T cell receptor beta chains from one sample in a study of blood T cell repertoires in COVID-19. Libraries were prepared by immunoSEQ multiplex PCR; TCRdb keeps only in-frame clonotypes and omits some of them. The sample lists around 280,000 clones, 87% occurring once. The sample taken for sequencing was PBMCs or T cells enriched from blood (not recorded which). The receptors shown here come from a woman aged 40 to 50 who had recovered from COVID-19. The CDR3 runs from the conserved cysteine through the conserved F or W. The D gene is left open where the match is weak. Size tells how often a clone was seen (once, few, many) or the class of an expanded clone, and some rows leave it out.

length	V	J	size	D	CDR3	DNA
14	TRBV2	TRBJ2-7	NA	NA	CASRTGTVSYEQYF	TGTGCCAGCAGGACCGGGACTGTTTCCTACGAGCAGTACTTC
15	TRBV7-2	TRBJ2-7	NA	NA	CASSSQTLAEYEQYF	TGTGCCAGCAGCTCCCAAACGCTAGCAGAGTACGAGCAGTACTTC
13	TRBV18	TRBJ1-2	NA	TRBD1	CASSPGTDYGYTF	TGTGCCAGCTCACCAGGGACAGACTATGGCTACACCTTC
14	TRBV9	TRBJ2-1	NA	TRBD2	CASSVVGGKNEQFF	TGTGCCAGCAGCGTAGTGGGGGGGAAGAATGAGCAGTTCTTC
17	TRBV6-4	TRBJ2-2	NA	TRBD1	CASSESGGQGRAGELFF	TGTGCCAGCAGTGAGTCCGGGGGACAGGGGAGGGCCGGGGAGCTGTTTTTT
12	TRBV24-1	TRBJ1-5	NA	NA	CATSDSDQPQHF	TGTGCCACCAGTGATTCCGATCAGCCCCAGCATTTT
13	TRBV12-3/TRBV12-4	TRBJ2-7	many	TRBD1	CASSRNRGYEQYF	TGTGCCAGCAGCCGCAACAGGGGCTACGAGCAGTACTTC
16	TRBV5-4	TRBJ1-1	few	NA	CASSRDSGGLDTEAFF	TGTGCCAGCAGCCGTGACAGCGGAGGGCTGGACACTGAAGCTTTCTTT
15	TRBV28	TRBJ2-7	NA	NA	CASSPPDRLTYEQYF	TGTGCCAGCAGTCCCCCAGACAGGTTAACCTACGAGCAGTACTTC
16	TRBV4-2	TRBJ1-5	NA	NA	CASSQAPRGGEQPQHF	TGTGCCAGCAGCCAAGCCCCCCGAGGGGGGGAACAGCCCCAGCATTTT
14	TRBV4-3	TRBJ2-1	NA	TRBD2	CASSLAGGNNEQFF	TGCGCCAGCAGTCTAGCGGGAGGCAACAATGAGCAGTTCTTC
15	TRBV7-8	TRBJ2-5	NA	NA	CASSLRSTTRETQYF	TGTGCCAGCAGCTTAAGATCGACGACACGGGAGACCCAGTACTTC
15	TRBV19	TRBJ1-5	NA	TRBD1	CASSPLRGDNQPQHF	TGTGCCAGTAGTCCGCTCAGGGGGGACAATCAGCCCCAGCATTTT
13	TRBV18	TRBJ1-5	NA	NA	CASSRGGNQPQHF	TGTGCCAGCTCCCGGGGGGGCAATCAGCCCCAGCATTTT
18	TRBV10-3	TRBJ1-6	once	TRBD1	CAISGLPTGQGVNSPLHF	TGTGCCATCAGTGGTCTCCCCACCGGACAGGGGGTGAATTCACCCCTCCACTTT
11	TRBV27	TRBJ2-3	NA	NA	CASSDTYTQYF	TGTGCCAGCAGTGACACGTATACGCAGTATTTT
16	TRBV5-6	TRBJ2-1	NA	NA	CASSESPWASYNEQFF	TGTGCCAGCAGCGAAAGCCCCTGGGCTTCCTACAATGAGCAGTTCTTC
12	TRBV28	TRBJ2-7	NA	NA	CASHSSSYEQYF	TGTGCCAGCCACAGCAGCTCCTACGAGCAGTACTTC
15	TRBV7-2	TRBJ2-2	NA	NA	CASSLGPRNTGELFF	TGTGCCAGCAGCTTAGGCCCGAGGAACACCGGGGAGCTGTTTTTT
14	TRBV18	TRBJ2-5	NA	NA	CASSRNSGQETQYF	TGTGCCAGCTCTCGAAATTCAGGGCAAGAGACCCAGTACTTC
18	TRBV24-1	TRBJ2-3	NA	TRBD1	CATSDLGQGTARADTQYF	TGTGCCACCAGTGATTTAGGACAGGGGACAGCAAGGGCAGATACGCAGTATTTT
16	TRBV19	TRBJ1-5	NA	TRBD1	CASSTGTGWGNQPQHF	TGTGCCAGTAGTACCGGGACAGGCTGGGGCAATCAGCCCCAGCATTTT